The sequence of this TCR beta chain was determined in a study of T cell responses to AZD1222 COVID-19 vaccine. Study conclusions and caveats: After the peak T cell response, and only then, were repertoires sampled.

A note on this clone: Its antigen is still unknown.

Clones were read by immunoSEQ multiplex PCR, and TCRdb kept only the in-frame ones, dropping some. The data show 100,000 to 150,000 clones, with 92% seen just once and 1.1% held by the top ten. The CDR3 contains 14 residues. Germline V CDR1 and CDR2: MNHNY, SVGAGI (reference sequence). The V end was cut by 6 bases, the J end by 4 bases, with 13 bases between. Sequences were derived from peripheral blood, sampled on day 0 of AZD1222 vaccination. The receptor comes from an adult in good health. This sequence joins TRBV6-6 and TRBJ1-3, with unresolved D. CDR3 loop: CASSPGRSGNTIYF. CDR3 coding DNA: TGTGCCAGCAGCCCTGGACGATCCGGAAACACCATATATTTT.